This TCR beta chain was captured in a study of cytomegalovirus exposure and HLA in healthy donors. Whole-study results and caveats: Rarity characterized most TCR sequences, yet some public TCRs appeared in many donors. Later analysis suggested most CMV-associated TCR beta chains were HLA-restricted.

The V end was cut by 7 bases, the J end by 3 bases, with 18 bases between. The germline V gene has CDR1 SGHTA and CDR2 FQGNSA. The CDR3 is made up of 16 amino acids. PCR involved 60 Vbeta and 13 Jbeta primers. The assay was immunoSEQ multiplex PCR, and TCRdb's table has in-frame clones only and misses some. The data show approximately 170,000 clones, with about four fifths seen just once and about 7.9% held by the top ten. As concerns this clone: Its antigen is still unknown.

The material sequenced was PBMCs. V gene TRBV7-2 combines with J gene TRBJ1-4, with D perhaps TRBD1 (6 bases). This receptor was taken from a male donor in good health and CMV-seropositive. CDR3 residues: CASTLRGGSANEKLFF. CDR3 in DNA: TGTGCCAGCACCCTAAGGGGGGGATCGGCTAATGAAAAACTGTTTTTT.